These T cell receptor beta chains were read from a single sample in a study of blood T cell repertoires in COVID-19. The data were produced by immunoSEQ multiplex PCR, yet TCRdb's version contains in-frame clones alone and is incomplete. Among 300,000 to 400,000 clones, about 87% were seen once, and the ten largest hold 9.5% to 10%. The sample consisted of peripheral blood. The source of these receptors is a young man with COVID-19, enrolled during active disease. CDR3s include the opening cysteine and the closing phenylalanine or tryptophan. Fields, in order: V gene, CDR3 protein.

>TRBV5-1
CASSLTGSEGEAFF
>TRBV4-3
CASSPRRDATNEKLFF
>TRBV12-3/TRBV12-4
CASSLVGVYEQYF
>TRBV28
CASTPPGQGGTEAFF
>TRBV15
CATSRDRGRGNYEQYF
>TRBV7-3
CASSSDGGATDTQYF
>TRBV9
CASSVVGAPYQETQYF
>TRBV10-3
CAITPDRGVAAQYF
>TRBV7-9
CASMTGGAGTEAFF
>TRBV6-2/TRBV6-3
CASSYSFGLAGVNTGELFF
>TRBV27
CASRGGQFSTYEQYF
>TRBV7-9
CASSFGVRGGGYTF
>TRBV4-3
CASSQESGGSGRETQYF
>TRBV7-6
CASSTGTGGSYEQYF
>TRBV29-1
CSVERGGVSTDTQYF
>TRBV7-6
CASSLEGGNTEAFF
>TRBV18
CASSPPSSYEQYF
>TRBV7-2
CASSLFFGPDRYTDTQYF
>TRBV5-6
CASSPWAGDYNEQFF
>TRBV18
CASSPGTGGGDGYTF
>TRBV24-1
CATSDDRGYGYTF
>TRBV30
CAWSLGGANQPQHF
>TRBV6-2/TRBV6-3
CASSRDQRGGYNEQFF
>TRBV28
CASSIRQGASEKLFF
>TRBV5-6
CASSRGQGKTQYF
>TRBV10-3
CAISRDRISNQPQHF
>TRBV7-3
CASSPGTSGRDEQFF
>TRBV27
CASRRGTAAGYTF
>TRBV19
CASSIHRNMNTEAFF
>TRBV28
CASRTRTSGSYEQYF
>TRBV4-2
CASNGGGAGGPDTQYF
>TRBV7-2
CASSSGGVFLGDSYF
>TRBV5-4
CASSLGQGVSYEQYF
>TRBV7-8
CASSSRGGRTGELFF
>TRBV2
CASSDNRGTEAFF
>TRBV5-6
CASSFFRGPNTEAFF
>TRBV2
CASSRQGANYGYTF
>TRBV7-9
CASSLAGQGAPGELFF
>TRBV28
CAASRDRVSYEQYF
>TRBV5-4
CASSLAPGGIYNEQFF
>TRBV4-2
CASSPRTSGSVGEQYF
>TRBV24-1
CATSGQETYEQYF
>TRBV19
CASSIRGRGEKLFF
>TRBV6-1
CASSASGLAGANEQFF
>TRBV4-3
CASSQELAGVPYEQYF
>TRBV14
CASSQDSWYSVYEQYF
>TRBV15
CATSRADGGQGRAEAFF
>TRBV7-2
CASSYRTDSNQPQHF
>TRBV2
CASSGLGLAVNTGELFF
>TRBV7-9
CASMPRLAGIKPFYNEQFF
>TRBV5-4
CASSRGATGADGYTF
>TRBV12-2
CASRFIPARQAEETQYF